The 31 T cell receptor beta chains presented below share a single source sample, sequenced in a study of cytomegalovirus exposure and HLA in healthy donors. Use of 60 Vbeta and 13 Jbeta primers characterized the PCR. Sequencing used immunoSEQ multiplex PCR; TCRdb keeps in-frame clones, though not all of them. The profile shows about 160,000 clones, around 79% of them singletons. The sequencing sample was made of PBMCs. The receptors stem from a man aged 40-49 years in good health and CMV-seronegative.

The J gene is TRBJ2-3, the V gene TRBV7-6, with 9 nucleotides matching TRBD2. CDR3 length: 19 residues. Germline V gene lookup returns CDR1 SGHVS and CDR2 FNYEAQ. V shed 6 bases and J 1 base; nucleotides not matched to a gene: 17. CDR3 sequence reads: CASRSNPNPRLAGTDTQYF. In nucleotides, the CDR3 is TGTGCCAGCAGATCAAACCCTAACCCTCGACTAGCGGGCACAGATACGCAGTATTTT. Full variable domain (rest looked up from reference TRBV7-6 and TRBJ2-3): GAGVSQSPRYKVTKRGQDVALRCDPISGHVSLYWYRQALGQGPEFLTYFNYEAQQDKSGLPNDRFSAERPEGSISTLTIQRTEQRDSAMYRCASRSNPNPRLAGTDTQYFGPGTRLTVL.

The chain joins TRBV5-4 to TRBJ1-3, with unresolved D. CDR3 length equals 14 residues. In germline, CDR1 is SGHNT, CDR2 YYREEE (reference sequence). V was shortened by 3 bases and J by 2 bases, with 9 bases between the two germline ends. As DNA, the CDR3 is TGTGCCAGCAGCTATGCACAAACTGGAAACACCATATATTTT. It is translated as CASSYAQTGNTIYF.

The chain couples TRBV19 to TRBJ1-5; D perhaps matches TRBD1 (5 bases). V was shortened by 3 bases and J by 5 bases, with 14 bases between the two germline ends. There are 15 residues in the CDR3. Per germline, CDR1 LNHDA and CDR2 SQIVND (reference sequence). This CDR3 reads CASSIGPGGYQPQHF. The CDR3 bases are TGTGCCAGTAGTATCGGGCCCGGGGGGTATCAGCCCCAGCATTTT.

The sample holds one count of this clone. The chain employs TRBV29-1 and TRBJ2-7; no definite D call. Trimming removed 5 bases at V and 7 bases at J, with 9 bases between. The germline gives CDR1 SQVTM, CDR2 ANQGSEA. CDR3 length equals 10 residues. CDR3 sequence reads: CSVSGPEQYF. The CDR3 bases are TGCAGCGTTTCCGGTCCTGAGCAGTACTTC.

The chain recombines TRBV4-1 with TRBJ1-4; 8 bases agree with TRBD1. The length of the CDR3 is 18 residues. Per germline, CDR1 MGHRA and CDR2 YSYEKL. V lost 3 bases, J lost 3 bases, and 12 bases stayed unmatched. The CDR3 DNA reads TGCGCCAGCAGCCAGCGGACGACAGGGGCGCTGGCTAATGAAAAACTGTTTTTT. This translates into CASSQRTTGALANEKLFF.

This clone was detected only a few times. V is TRBV5-1 and J is TRBJ1-6; D is possibly TRBD1 (6 bases). The V gene lost 5 bases and the J gene lost 5 bases, with 11 bases spanning the gap. Germline CDR1 reads SGHRS; CDR2 reads YFSETQ. CDR3 length equals 14 residues. The CDR3 DNA reads TGCGCCAGCAGTTTGACAGGAGATAATTCACCCCTCCACTTT. Translating it yields CASSLTGDNSPLHF.

V usage is TRBV30 and J usage is TRBJ1-3; 8 bases agree with TRBD1. Germline-derived CDR1 and CDR2 are GTSNPN and SVGIG (reference sequence). After removal of 3 bases from V and 7 bases from J, the junction contained 5 bases not matched to a gene. There are 13 residues in the CDR3. CDR3 sequence (DNA): TGTGCCTGGAGCCGGGACAGGATCAACACCATATATTTT. Protein: CAWSRDRINTIYF.

The rearrangement uses TRBV9 and TRBJ1-2; the match to TRBD1 covers 9 bases. V lost 5 bases, J lost 5 bases, and 4 bases stayed unmatched. The germline V gene encodes CDR1 SGDLS and CDR2 YYNGEE. CDR3 length: 13 residues. The CDR3 DNA reads as TGTGCCAGCAGTAGACAGGGGGAATATGGCTACACCTTC. Residues: CASSRQGEYGYTF.

This clone was recorded once. The rearrangement joins TRBV27 to TRBJ1-3, with 7 bases identical to TRBD1. With 6 bases clipped from V and 4 bases from J, the junction kept 3 bases outside the gene matches. Germline V gene sequence: CDR1 MNHEY, CDR2 SMNVEV (reference sequence). This CDR3 spans 13 amino acids. For the CDR3, the DNA is TGTGCCAGCAGACAGGGGAACGGAAACACCATATATTTT. Translating it yields CASRQGNGNTIYF.

The V call is TRBV13, the J call TRBJ1-1; no reliable D call. CDR3 length: 12 residues. Germline V CDR1 and CDR2: PRHDT, FYEKMQ (reference sequence). V shed 5 bases and J shed 5 bases, with 9 bases lying between them. CDR3 loop: CASSAGGTEAFF. The CDR3 DNA is TGTGCCAGCAGCGCAGGTGGAACTGAAGCTTTCTTT.

The genes are TRBV6-5 and TRBJ1-2, with TRBD1 matching over 7 bases. V shed 8 bases, J shed 6 bases, and the junction held 12 bases outside the gene matches. CDR1 MNHEY and CDR2 SVGAGI come from the germline V gene. This CDR3 contains 14 residues. The CDR3 DNA reads TGTGCCAGCCGAGAAAGACAGGGCGTTGATGGCTACACCTTC. It specifies CASRERQGVDGYTF.

This chain connects TRBV7-4 to TRBJ2-7; 10 bases are shared with TRBD1. Germline CDR1 reads SGHVT; CDR2 reads SQSDAQ. The CDR3 is 14 amino acids. The V gene end was trimmed by 5 bases and the J gene end by 5 bases; junction bases not matched to a gene: 6. As DNA, the CDR3 is TGTGCCAGCAGCCACCGACAGGGGGCCCACGAGCAGTACTTC. This encodes CASSHRQGAHEQYF.

The chain uses TRBV5-1 and TRBJ2-7; 9 positions match TRBD1. Germline CDR1 reads SGHRS; CDR2 reads YFSETQ. The CDR3 extends over 17 amino acids. With V trimmed by 0 bases and J by 4 bases, 11 bases remained unmatched. CDR3 sequence: CASSLANLHRGQYEQYF. CDR3 nucleotide sequence: TGCGCCAGCAGCTTGGCTAATCTCCACAGGGGGCAGTACGAGCAGTACTTC.

A word on this clone: The junction shows a germline mismatch at one end, possibly a read error. The identical CDR3 is also encoded by other nucleotide sequences in the sample. J is TRBJ2-1 and V is TRBV29-1; 8 nucleotides line up with TRBD1. The germline V gene has CDR1 SQVTM and CDR2 ANQGSEA. CDR3 size: 13 residues. CDR3 residues: CSLTGTGDNEQFF. For the CDR3, the DNA is TGCAGCCTGACCGGGACAGGAGACAACGAGCAGTTCTTC.

V gene TRBV2 combines with J gene TRBJ1-1; possible D gene TRBD1, 6 bases. Trimming removed 6 bases from V and 0 bases from J, with 11 bases in between. The CDR3 is made up of 14 amino acids. Germline V CDR1 and CDR2: SNHLY, FYNNEI. CDR3 bases: TGTGCCAGCAGACAACAGGGTCTGAACACTGAAGCTTTCTTT. This encodes CASRQQGLNTEAFF.

This CDR3 is CASSGGGGNTIYF. CDR3 nucleotides: TGCGCCAGCAGCGGGGGAGGTGGAAACACCATATATTTT. The rearrangement links TRBV5-1 to TRBJ1-3, with TRBD1 as a possible D gene (5 bases). The CDR3 totals 13 residues. CDR1 SGHRS and CDR2 YFSETQ come from the germline V gene. The V end was cut by 4 bases, the J end by 3 bases, with 8 bases between.

The chain couples TRBV6-5 to TRBJ2-5; tentative D call: TRBD2 (7 bases). Germline V gene data show CDR1 as MNHEY and CDR2 as SVGAGI. V shed 7 bases and J shed 4 bases, with 16 bases lying between them. This CDR3 spans 14 amino acids. The CDR3 nucleotides are TGTGCCAGCACCCAATTGGGGGGGGCAGAGACCCAGTACTTC. Translation: CASTQLGGAETQYF.

V gene TRBV5-8 combines with J gene TRBJ2-6; D not resolved. CDR1 is SGHTS and CDR2 is YDEGEE in the germline V gene. This CDR3 region has 15 residues. Trimming shortened V by 2 bases and J by 1 base, and 7 bases separated the two germline ends. The CDR3 coding sequence is TGTGCCAGCAGCTTCAGGTCGTCTGGGGCCAACGTCCTGACTTTC. Translated: CASSFRSSGANVLTF. The full variable domain, its missing parts supplied by reference TRBV5-8 and TRBJ2-6, is EAGVTQSPTHLIKTRGQQATLRCSPISGHTSVYWYQQALGLGLQFLLWYDEGEERNRGNFPPRFSGRQFPNYSSELNVNALELEDSALYLCASSFRSSGANVLTFGAGSRLTVL.

The V gene is TRBV19, the J gene TRBJ2-1, with D tentatively TRBD1 (5 bases). Looked up from germline, CDR1 is LNHDA and CDR2 is SQIVND (reference sequence). This CDR3 contains 15 residues. The V and J ends lost 5 bases and 2 bases respectively, with 13 bases between them. In DNA form, the CDR3 reads TGTGCCAGTAGTTTCGACAGTTCCCCCTACAATGAGCAGTTCTTC. This gives the protein CASSFDSSPYNEQFF.

The rearrangement joins TRBV7-9 to TRBJ1-5, with a possible D match to TRBD1 (6 bases). CDR1 and CDR2 (germline): SEHNR, FQNEAQ (reference sequence). Trimming removed 5 bases from V and 7 bases from J, with 15 bases in between. The CDR3 extends over 14 amino acids. This chain's CDR3 is CASSRGGVGQPQHF. CDR3 in DNA: TGTGCCAGCAGCCGAGGGGGAGTTGGCCAGCCCCAGCATTTT.

This clone was seen just once. The V gene is TRBV7-9, the J gene TRBJ2-5; 11 bases fit TRBD1. This CDR3 is built from 16 residues. Germline lookup yields CDR1 SEHNR and CDR2 FQNEAQ (reference sequence). The junction had 4 bases not matched to a gene; V was cut back by 3 bases and J by 1 base. The CDR3 nucleotides are TGTGCCAGCAGCTTCGGACAGGGGGCCCTCCAAGAGACCCAGTACTTC. Protein: CASSFGQGALQETQYF. Complete variable domain (other parts from reference TRBV7-9 and TRBJ2-5): DTGVSQNPRHKITKRGQNVTFRCDPISEHNRLYWYRQTLGQGPEFLTYFQNEAQLEKSRLLSDRFSAERPKGSFSTLEIQRTEQGDSAMYLCASSFGQGALQETQYFGPGTRLLVL.

The chain links TRBV7-2 to TRBJ2-5, with TRBD2 matching 8 bases. Germline CDR1 and CDR2: SGHTA and FQGNSA. With 4 bases clipped from V and 4 bases from J, the junction kept 5 bases outside the gene matches. CDR3 length: 14 residues. The CDR3: CASSSRGGGETQYF. DNA of the CDR3: TGTGCCAGCAGCTCCCGGGGGGGTGGAGAGACCCAGTACTTC.

The chain recombines TRBV5-1 with TRBJ1-3; D remains ambiguous. V lost 0 bases and J lost 1, with 8 bases in between. The germline V gene has CDR1 SGHRS and CDR2 YFSETQ. This CDR3 has 15 amino acids. CDR3 amino acids: CASSLGEASGNTIYF. In DNA form, the CDR3 reads TGCGCCAGCAGCTTGGGAGAAGCGTCTGGAAACACCATATATTTT.

This clone has more than one count but fewer than ten. The genes are TRBV28 and TRBJ1-1; D not resolved. V was pared by 3 bases and J by 1 base, with 6 bases between. Germline V gives CDR1 MDHEN, CDR2 SYDVKM. The length of the CDR3 is 13 residues. The CDR3 DNA sequence: TGTGCCAGCAGTTTCCGGGGGAACACTGAAGCTTTCTTT. Amino acid sequence: CASSFRGNTEAFF.

Of note for this clone: Within the sample, other DNA sequences also encode this same CDR3. The chain joins TRBV29-1 to TRBJ2-1; 8 bases map to TRBD1. Trimming at V came to 8 bases and at J to 5 bases, leaving 8 bases not matched to a gene. Germline loops: CDR1 SQVTM, CDR2 ANQGSEA. There are 13 residues in the CDR3. CDR3 DNA: TGCAGCCTGACCGGGACAGGAGACAATGAGCAGTTCTTC. It codes for CSLTGTGDNEQFF.

This clone was seen only once. The chain uses TRBV11-2 and TRBJ1-6; D unclear. The V and J ends lost 7 bases and 10 bases respectively, with 14 bases between them. The CDR3 extends over 13 amino acids. Per germline, CDR1 SGHAT and CDR2 FQNNGV. CDR3 coding DNA: TGTGCCAGCACCCCTTCCGGCGGCTCACCCCTCCACTTT. It codes for CASTPSGGSPLHF.

The chain uses TRBV6-5 and TRBJ1-6, with 9 bases lining up with TRBD1. This CDR3 is built from 13 residues. Germline V gives CDR1 MNHEY, CDR2 SVGAGI. Trimming took 2 bases from V and 10 from J; bases not matched to a gene: 0. The chain's CDR3 is CASSYDRGSPLHF. The CDR3 nucleotides are TGTGCCAGCAGTTACGACAGGGGGTCACCCCTCCACTTT.

This sequence joins TRBV6-1 and TRBJ1-1; D call uncertain. Per the germline V gene, CDR1 is MNHNS and CDR2 is SASEGT. V was cut by 10 bases and J by 0 bases, with 12 bases left in between. This CDR3 has 13 amino acids. In DNA form, the CDR3 reads TGTGCCACCGCAGGCCTCATGAACACTGAAGCTTTCTTT. Translating gives CATAGLMNTEAFF.

This clone is a singleton in its sample. This chain connects TRBV7-6 to TRBJ2-1, with D unclear. The CDR3 runs to 13 residues. Trimming stripped 1 base from V and 7 bases from J, with 8 bases between. The germline CDR1 and CDR2 sequences are SGHVS and FNYEAQ. The CDR3 reads CASSLGARNEQFF. The CDR3 nucleotides read TGTGCCAGCAGCTTAGGTGCGAGGAATGAGCAGTTCTTC.

This chain connects TRBV10-3 to TRBJ1-4, with D possibly TRBD1 on 5 matching bases. Between the trimmed V and J ends, which lost 0 bases and 8 bases, there was a span of 10 bases. Germline CDR1 and CDR2: ENHRY and SYGVKD. CDR3 length: 14 amino acids. The CDR3 sequence is CAISESKGNEKLFF. In DNA form, the CDR3 reads TGTGCCATCAGTGAGTCGAAGGGGAACGAAAAACTGTTTTTT.

The rearrangement links TRBV2 to TRBJ1-4; D is possibly TRBD1 (6 bases). V was trimmed by 9 bases and J by 13 bases, leaving 21 bases between them. This CDR3 contains 13 residues. Germline lookup yields CDR1 SNHLY and CDR2 FYNNEI. The CDR3 bases are TGTGCCAGTACCCGGACAGCCGAGGCGGGACTGTTTTTT. This gives the protein CASTRTAEAGLFF.